This T cell receptor (beta chain) appears in the sequencing data of a study of T cell changes during pregnancy in multiple sclerosis. The repertoire was sequenced with immunoSEQ multiplex PCR; TCRdb's copy has only in-frame clones and lacks some. The data show nearly 60,000 clones, 91% seen once. This CDR3 region has 16 residues. Germline CDR1 is SGHTA and CDR2 is FQGTGA. V trimming: 5 bases; J trimming: 6 bases; junction bases outside the gene matches: 14. The TCR originated in a female donor in good health, enrolled as a control in a pregnancy study. Sample: CD4+ T cells from peripheral blood mononuclear cells, taken after pregnancy. The chain recombines TRBV7-3 with TRBJ2-7, with 9 bases aligning to TRBD1. CDR3 sequence (DNA): TGTGCCAGCAGCCTCCGTCCGGGACAGGGTCTCCTCGAGCAGTACTTC. It is translated as CASSLRPGQGLLEQYF. Variable domain in full (rest from reference TRBV7-3 and TRBJ2-7): GAGVSQTPSNKVTEKGKYVELRCDPISGHTALYWYRQSLGQGPEFLIYFQGTGAADDSGLPNDRFFAVRPEGSVSTLKIQRTERGDSAVYLCASSLRPGQGLLEQYFGPGTRLTVT.